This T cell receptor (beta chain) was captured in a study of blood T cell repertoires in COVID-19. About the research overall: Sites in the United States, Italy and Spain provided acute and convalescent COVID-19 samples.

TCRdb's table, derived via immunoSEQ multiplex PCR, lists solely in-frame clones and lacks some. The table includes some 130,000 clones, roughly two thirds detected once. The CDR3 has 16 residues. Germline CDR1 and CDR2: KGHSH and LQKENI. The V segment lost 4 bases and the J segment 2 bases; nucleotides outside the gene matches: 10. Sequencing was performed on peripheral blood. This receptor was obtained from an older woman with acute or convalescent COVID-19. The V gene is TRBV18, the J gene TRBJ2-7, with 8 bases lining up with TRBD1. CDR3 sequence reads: CASSLFRTGSTYEQYF. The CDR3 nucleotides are TGTGCCAGCTCACTCTTCAGGACAGGGTCAACCTACGAGCAGTACTTC. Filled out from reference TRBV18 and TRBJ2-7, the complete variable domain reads NAGVMQNPRHLVRRRGQEARLRCSPMKGHSHVYWYRQLPEEGLKFMVYLQKENIIDESGMPKERFSAEFPKEGPSILRIQQVVRGDSAAYFCASSLFRTGSTYEQYFGPGTRLTVT.